This entry lists 14 T cell receptor beta chains sequenced from one sample in a study of naive and memory T cell subsets. Two oligonucleotides, mixed equimolar, formed the beta constant-region primer covering TRBC1 and TRBC2. Nested alpha and beta constant-region primers with the SP2 primer drove four PCR rounds on ligated cDNA. In TCRdb, the UMI-ligation and nested PCR reads were re-called with MiXCR into one record per CDR3 protein. The table lists around 100,000 distinct CDR3 sequences, roughly 15% of them singletons. These receptors are not linked to any known antigen. Study results and caveats: Possibly reflecting memory cells re-expressing CD45RA, a few larger clonotypes occurred in naive repertoires, especially CD8.

The sample comprised naive CD8+ T cells from blood. The receptors stem from a human donor in good health.

This clonotype was observed many times. The J gene is TRBJ1-1, the V gene TRBV6-1, with D unclear. Per the germline V gene, CDR1 is MNHNS and CDR2 is SASEGT. Trimming cost V 5 bases and J 11 bases, with 9 bases left between them. The CDR3 contains 10 residues. The CDR3 bases are TGTGCCAGCAGTCCGCCGGAGGCTTTCTTT. Translation gives CASSPPEAFF.

The rearrangement links TRBV20-1 to TRBJ2-1; perhaps TRBD1 as D (6 bases). The CDR3 spans 15 residues. Germline loops: CDR1 DFQATT, CDR2 SNEGSKA (reference sequence). Trimming stripped 2 bases from V and 3 bases from J, with 14 bases between. In DNA form, the CDR3 reads TGCAGTGCTAGACCCTATGGGGGCAGCTACAATGAGCAGTTCTTC. Translated, it gives CSARPYGGSYNEQFF.

The chain is built from TRBV4-2 and TRBJ1-1; D unclear. Per the germline V gene, CDR1 is LGHNA and CDR2 is YNFKEQ. The V gene lost 0 bases and the J gene lost 3 bases, with 20 bases spanning the gap. This CDR3 is 18 amino acids long. CDR3 in DNA: TGTGCCAGCAGCCAAGATCGTGGAGCCCAGAGCGCCGACACTGAAGCTTTCTTT. Protein: CASSQDRGAQSADTEAFF.

This clonotype has a handful of counts. The J gene is TRBJ1-1, the V gene TRBV9; a weak D match, TRBD1 (6 bases). CDR1 is SGDLS and CDR2 is YYNGEE in the germline V gene. The CDR3 extends over 14 amino acids. Trimming took 0 bases from V and 1 from J, leaving 7 bases between them. The DNA for the CDR3 is TGTGCCAGCAGCGTAGGGGGGCCGAACACTGAAGCTTTCTTT. As protein: CASSVGGPNTEAFF.

This clonotype was counted many times. The chain couples TRBV6-2 or TRBV6-3 to TRBJ1-2, with D unclear. This CDR3 has 12 amino acids. Germline CDR1 MNHEY, CDR2 SVGEGT. V lost 7 bases and J 5 bases, leaving 11 bases between the germline ends. CDR3 protein: CASKGSEYGYTF. In DNA, the CDR3 is TGTGCCAGCAAAGGCAGCGAGTATGGCTACACCTTC.

This clonotype has just a few counts. The V gene is TRBV10-3, the J gene TRBJ2-3, with D perhaps TRBD2 (5 bases). The CDR3 length is 14 residues. Germline V CDR1 and CDR2: ENHRY, SYGVKD. Trimming shortened V by 5 bases and J by 2 bases, and 11 bases separated the two germline ends. The CDR3 here is CAISPGENTDTQYF. The CDR3 nucleotides read TGTGCCATCAGTCCCGGGGAGAACACAGATACGCAGTATTTT.

This clonotype appeared a few times. The V and J genes are TRBV4-2 and TRBJ2-5; 10 bases are a match to TRBD2. The ends lost 4 bases at V and 2 bases at J; junction bases unmatched: 7. The CDR3 contains 16 residues. Per germline, CDR1 LGHNA and CDR2 YNFKEQ. The CDR3 sequence: CASSPWEAGGQETQYF. In DNA, the CDR3 is TGTGCCAGCAGCCCCTGGGAAGCGGGGGGGCAAGAGACCCAGTACTTC.

This clonotype was seen many times. The J gene is TRBJ2-1, the V gene TRBV12-3 or TRBV12-4, with D perhaps matching TRBD2 (5 bases). This CDR3 comprises 20 residues. Trimming took 0 bases from V and 4 from J, leaving 25 bases between them. The CDR3 here is CASSLAGYYVEGASYNEQFF. CDR3 nucleotide sequence: TGTGCCAGCAGTTTAGCTGGTTATTATGTAGAGGGAGCCTCTTACAATGAGCAGTTCTTC.

The rearrangement uses TRBV5-6 and TRBJ1-6; D is undetermined. This CDR3 region has 14 residues. Trimming stripped 7 bases from V and 6 bases from J, with 14 bases between. The germline V gene has CDR1 SGHDT and CDR2 YYEEEE. CDR3 amino acids: CASHWTALNSPLHF. CDR3 bases: TGTGCCAGCCACTGGACGGCCCTTAATTCACCCCTCCACTTT.

In this sample, this clonotype turned up a few times. The chain employs TRBV6-2 or TRBV6-3 and TRBJ2-1, with 8 bases aligning to TRBD2. CDR1 and CDR2 from the germline V gene are MNHEY and SVGEGT. CDR3 length: 21 residues. V lost 7 bases and J lost 6; bases outside the gene matches: 29. The chain's CDR3 is CASTAGGLSLPTFASFNEQFF. CDR3 bases: TGTGCCAGCACGGCGGGAGGACTCTCCCTTCCCACTTTCGCCTCTTTCAATGAGCAGTTCTTC.

The genes are TRBV12-3 or TRBV12-4 and TRBJ1-2, with a tentative D call TRBD1 (5 bases). V dropped 6 bases and J dropped 7 bases, with 15 bases sitting between them. This CDR3 is 13 amino acids long. The CDR3 is CASSPQGLLGYTF. CDR3 DNA sequence: TGTGCCAGCAGCCCCCAGGGTTTACTTGGCTACACCTTC.

This clonotype was found a few times. The chain uses TRBV29-1 and TRBJ2-2; TRBD1 aligns across 9 bases. This CDR3 comprises 13 residues. Looked up from germline, CDR1 is SQVTM and CDR2 is ANQGSEA. J was trimmed by 1 base and V by 8 bases; bases with no gene match: 2. The CDR3 sequence is CSMGQGNTGELFF. The CDR3 DNA reads as TGCAGCATGGGACAGGGGAACACCGGGGAGCTGTTTTTT.

The chain uses TRBV12-3 or TRBV12-4 and TRBJ2-1; 12 bases map to TRBD2. With V trimmed by 6 bases and J by 6 bases, 15 bases remained unmatched. CDR3 length: 18 residues. The CDR3 sequence: CASSGGLAGRPEPNEQFF. The CDR3 DNA follows: TGTGCCAGCAGCGGCGGACTAGCGGGGAGGCCGGAGCCCAATGAGCAGTTCTTC.

This clonotype was seen at least ten times. V usage is TRBV5-1 and J usage is TRBJ2-1, with D perhaps TRBD1 (5 bases). This CDR3 comprises 14 residues. Germline V lookup: CDR1 SGHRS, CDR2 YFSETQ. V was clipped by 5 bases and J by 4 bases, with 13 bases between them. CDR3 amino acids: CASSPTKGYNEQFF. The CDR3 bases are TGCGCCAGCAGTCCCACGAAGGGGTACAATGAGCAGTTCTTC.